This T cell receptor (beta chain) was identified in a study of blood T cell repertoires in COVID-19. Turning to the study itself: There were acute and convalescent COVID-19 samples, and they came from the United States, Italy and Spain. Sources were T cells, B-cell-depleted T cells, or PBMCs; the material itself was cDNA or gDNA.

V lost 5 bases, J lost 7 bases, and 11 bases lay in between. The CDR3 spans 12 residues. Under the authors' procedure: Reference gene primer amplification gave estimated nucleated cell counts. Clones were read by immunoSEQ multiplex PCR, and TCRdb kept only the in-frame ones, dropping some. The V and J calls and clone size come from that table; D and trimming were worked out from the DNA. The sample includes roughly 250,000 clones, approximately 79% of them seen just once. This clone was counted a few times. The sequencing input was peripheral blood. The chain is built from TRBV12-3 or TRBV12-4 and TRBJ1-2; weak D call: TRBD1 (6 bases). This receptor was taken from a woman between 35 and 50 years old with active or convalescent COVID-19. In DNA form, the CDR3 reads TGTGCCAGCAGTCAGGGGTATGGTGGCTACACCTTC. This codes for CASSQGYGGYTF.